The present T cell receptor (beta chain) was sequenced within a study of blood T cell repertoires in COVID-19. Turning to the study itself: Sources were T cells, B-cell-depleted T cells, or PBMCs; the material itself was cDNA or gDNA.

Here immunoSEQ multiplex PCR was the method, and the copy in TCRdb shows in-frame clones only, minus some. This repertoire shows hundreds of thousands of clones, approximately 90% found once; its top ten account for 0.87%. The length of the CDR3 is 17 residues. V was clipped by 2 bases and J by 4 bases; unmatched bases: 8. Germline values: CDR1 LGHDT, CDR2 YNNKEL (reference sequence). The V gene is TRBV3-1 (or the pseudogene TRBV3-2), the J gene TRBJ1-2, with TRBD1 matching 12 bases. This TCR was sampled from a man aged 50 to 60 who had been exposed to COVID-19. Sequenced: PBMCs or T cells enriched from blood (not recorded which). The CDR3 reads CASSQITGTGGFYGYTF. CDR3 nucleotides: TGTGCCAGCAGCCAAATAACCGGGACAGGGGGCTTCTATGGCTACACCTTC.